This T cell receptor beta chain was observed in a study of cytomegalovirus exposure and HLA in healthy donors. Overall study: For the roughly 400 genotyped donors, roughly 80% fell within the Caucasian-associated ancestry cluster. Study-wide results and limits: HLA-A and HLA-B allele assignments for most subjects were reportedly predicted accurately using TCR beta sequences. In vitro confirmation showed three CMV-associated chains to be CMV antigen specific.

The PCR was carried out with 60 Vbeta primers and 13 Jbeta primers. Original processing methods: Approximately 11 million of tens of millions of unique TCR beta chains were shared, per a later count. TCRdb keeps only in-frame clones here, not all; method: immunoSEQ multiplex PCR. V and J calls and clone size are those listed in that table; D and trimming were worked out from the DNA. The listing contains about 120,000 clones. Germline CDR1 is KGHSH and CDR2 is LQKENI. CDR3 length: 15 amino acids. V lost 3 bases and J lost 9; bases outside the gene matches: 8. Comments on this clone: No antigen is known for it.

This clonotype was sampled from a man aged 18 to 30 in good health and CMV-seronegative. The rearrangement uses TRBV18 and TRBJ2-1, with TRBD1 matching over 10 bases. Sequenced material: PBMCs. In nucleotides, the CDR3 is TGTGCCAGCTCACCGGGGACAGGGGTCCGCAGTGAGCAGTTCTTC. Its translation: CASSPGTGVRSEQFF.